This T cell receptor (beta chain) was identified in a study of radiation and T cells in renal cell carcinoma. Overall study: Nephrectomy followed 15 Gy stereotactic body radiation by 4 weeks.

Measured with immunoSEQ multiplex PCR; TCRdb has only the in-frame clones, and not every one. The sample has about 95,000 clones, about 88% seen once. This sample's time point: baseline pretreatment blood. This sample's treatment: 15 Gy SBRT to primary tumor, nephrectomy 4 weeks later. Serial blood draws occurred at baseline and 2 and 4 weeks post-SBRT. This clone has just a few counts. The antigen is not known. The V end lost 1 base, the J end lost 3 bases, and 13 bases lay between the germline ends. The CDR3 runs 15 residues. Germline CDR1 MNHNS, CDR2 SASEGT. Overall study results and limits: Baseline intratumoral clonotype presence is unknown without pretreatment biopsies. In blood, top tumor clones expanded by 2 weeks, shrinking by 4.

The sample in question was blood, obtained from a patient whose treatment included radiotherapy and nephrectomy. The source of this sequence is a man aged 45 to 65 with renal cell carcinoma. The V call is TRBV6-1, the J call TRBJ2-7, with D hard to call. CDR3 coding DNA: TGTGCCAGCAGTGAAGACCCGCAGCGCCGCTACGAGCAGTACTTC. Its protein is CASSEDPQRRYEQYF.